This T cell receptor (beta chain) appears in the sequencing data of a study of response to subunit inactivated influenza vaccine. Study results and caveats: A suggestion made by the authors is that each seasonal influenza vaccination recruits few new T cells.

Concerning this clonotype: Its cognate antigen is unknown.

TCRdb ran MiXCR on the RT-PCR reads and lists one entry per CDR3 protein. The sample contains just over 300,000 distinct CDR3 sequences, around 22% of which appear only once. V lost 4 bases and J lost 1, with 10 bases in between. The CDR3 loop spans 13 amino acids. Germline V CDR1 and CDR2: DFQATT, SNEGSKA (reference sequence). This TCR came from a man aged 45-69 years who received an inactivated influenza vaccine. The rearrangement links TRBV20-1 to TRBJ1-1; D possibly corresponds to TRBD1 (6 bases). Sequenced here: PBMCs from blood, sampled 21 months after vaccination. CDR3 coding DNA: TGCAGTGCTAATGACAGGCGGAACACTGAAGCTTTCTTT. Translating it yields CSANDRRNTEAFF.